This T cell receptor beta chain is from a study of shared clonotypes between healthy human individuals. This table comes from immunoSEQ multiplex PCR, and its TCRdb copy is limited to in-frame clones, with some not included. Of 200,000 to 250,000 clones detected, about 65% appear once; the ten largest clones hold 8.5% to 14%. CDR1 and CDR2 from the germline V gene are SGHRS and YFSETQ. The CDR3 runs 14 residues. The ends lost 0 bases at V and 6 bases at J; junction bases unmatched: 2. This clone was recorded once. V and J are TRBV5-1 and TRBJ2-2, with TRBD1 matching 7 bases. The clonotype was recovered from a man aged 25 to 40 in good health. The sample was memory CD4+ T cells sorted from blood. Subset reported: CD45RA-negative fraction. Written as DNA, the CDR3 is TGCGCCAGCAGCTTGGGAGACAGGGCCGGGGAGCTGTTTTTT. Protein product: CASSLGDRAGELFF.